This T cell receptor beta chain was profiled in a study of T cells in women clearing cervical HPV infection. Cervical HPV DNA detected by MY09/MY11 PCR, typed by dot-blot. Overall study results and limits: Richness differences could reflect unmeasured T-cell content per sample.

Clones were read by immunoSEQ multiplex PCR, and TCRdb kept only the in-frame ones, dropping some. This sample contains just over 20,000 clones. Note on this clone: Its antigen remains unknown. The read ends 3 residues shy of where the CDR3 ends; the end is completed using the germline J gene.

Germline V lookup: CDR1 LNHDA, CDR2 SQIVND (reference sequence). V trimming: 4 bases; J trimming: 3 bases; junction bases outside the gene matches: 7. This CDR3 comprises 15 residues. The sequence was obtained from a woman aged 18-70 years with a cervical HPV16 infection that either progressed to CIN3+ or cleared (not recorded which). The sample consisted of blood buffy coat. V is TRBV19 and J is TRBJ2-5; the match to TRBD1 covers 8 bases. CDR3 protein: CASSRRGQGKETQYF. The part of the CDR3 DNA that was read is TGTGCCAGTAGTAGAAGAGGACAGGGAAAAGAGACC.